This T cell receptor beta chain appears in the sequencing data of a study of blood T cells in healthy people across ages (dated by TCRdb to about 2015). Background for the entire study: In model experiments, roughly one uniquely barcoded TCR beta cDNA molecule per two T cells was captured by template switching. Age-related changes in TCR beta repertoire diversity were measured in the study by deep sequencing normalized with unique cDNA molecular identifiers. Four age groups were formed from the donors: young (average roughly 15 years), middle-aged (just under 40), aged (62) and long-lived (roughly 88). For two donors (one aged 18 to 30 and one aged 80 or older), the study analyzed two additional independent replicas of 1 million unique cDNA reads from the same blood draw. To avoid experimental bias, donors of different ages were spread randomly across the sequencing lanes. Overall results and qualifications from the work: Estimates of total diversity based on one million sequenced T cells were regarded as lower bounds and as underestimates. Bulk unsorted PBMC profiling prevented conclusive comparison of naive and antigen-experienced compartments. As age increased, observed TCR beta diversity per million T cells dropped in a roughly linear way, and a significant reduction was already evident by age about 36. Because donor CMV infection status was unknown, age-related changes in expanded clonotypes were potentially confounded. Compared with the aged group, the long-lived group had more naive CD4+ T cells, fewer expanded clones and increased TCR diversity, a pattern suggesting age selection. There was a strong correlation between observed TCR beta diversity and the percentage of naive T cells measured by flow cytometry.

A word on this clonotype: There is no known antigen for this receptor. Qualities for individual bases were not recorded, and no much larger clone is one base off.

For this chain, trimming is 8 bases at the V end and 7 bases at the J end, and the number of junction bases without a gene match is 10. The CDR3 starts with the cysteine, ends with the phenylalanine, and has 14 residues. Only the CDR3 DNA stays, 42 bases, in frame from base 1. Per the germline V gene, SGHTA is the CDR1 and FQGNSA is the CDR2. Donors were a few dozen systemically healthy Caucasian individuals from Russia aged roughly 6 to 100 years. Approximately 9.3 milliliters of peripheral blood were collected from each donor into EDTA-treated Vacutainer tubes. PBMCs were isolated by Ficoll-Paque density-gradient centrifugation, with at least 7 million obtained per sample. Total RNA was extracted from PBMCs with Trizol reagent, with at least 5 micrograms obtained per sample. For every donor, flow cytometry on a PBMC aliquot measured the percentage of naive CD45RAhigh/CD27high T cells. Libraries were constructed by 5' RACE. The run used an Illumina HiSeq 2500. A second roughly 7 to 12 cycle PCR used a sample-barcoded 5' primer and a J-beta primer mix. Each TCR beta cDNA molecule received a unique molecular identifier from a template-switch 5' adaptor carrying 12 random nucleotides. Each sample yielded at least 3 million CDR3-containing paired-end reads. The Mint cDNA synthesis kit, primed by a TRBC-specific oligonucleotide, was used to synthesize first-strand cDNA from all RNA. After uracil-DNA glycosylase treatment, a first 18-cycle PCR used universal primers M1SS and BC2_uni_R on all cDNA. Per the original workflow: Each sample was normalized by randomly selecting 1 million high-quality reads, each carrying a distinct molecular identifier. Reads with shared molecular identifiers were discarded instead of being binned into consensus sequences. MiTCR, set to a Q25 quality threshold and the strictest error-elimination algorithm, was used for CDR3 identification, clonotype clustering and error correction. A nonparametric unseen species model with Euler transformation was used to estimate a lower bound on total TCR beta diversity. Through fastp at Q25 and MiXCR, TCRdb rebuilt clones from the public reads, retaining in-frame beta chains. Entries are consolidated by CDR3 protein sequence, retaining the most common genes and DNA. None of the V and J calls come from the authors' own analysis; TCRdb made them. Recorded for this sample are just over 1 million distinct CDR3 sequences; 40% to 45% of them occurred a single time. The top ten hold over 15% of the sample.

The sequenced sample was blood. The receptor comes from a woman aged 55 to 70 in good health. The chain uses TRBV7-2 and TRBJ1-4; a stretch of 7 junction bases matches TRBD1. The nucleotide sequence reads as follows: TGTGCCAGCGGTTGGGGCAGGGGGGGTGAAAAACTGTTTTTT. Protein translation: CASGWGRGGEKLFF. Extended through the reference TRBV7-2 and TRBJ1-4 proteins, this CDR3 yields the full variable domain: GAGVSQSPSNKVTEKGKDVELRCDPISGHTALYWYRQSLGQGLEFLIYFQGNSAPDKSGLPSDRFSAERTGGSVSTLTIQRTQQEDSAVYLCASGWGRGGEKLFFGSGTQLSVL.